This TCR beta chain was captured by sequencing in a study of blood T cell repertoires in COVID-19. The wider study: Acute and convalescent COVID-19 samples came from the United States, Italy and Spain. Nucleic acid was either cDNA or gDNA, and it came from T cells, B-cell-depleted T cells, or PBMCs.

The authors' processing: It was from reference gene primer amplification that nucleated cell counts were estimated. The repertoire was sequenced with immunoSEQ multiplex PCR; TCRdb's copy has only in-frame clones and lacks some. The V and J calls and clone size were taken over from that table, and D and trimming were inferred from the DNA. The sample has approximately 30,000 clones, roughly 80% seen once. This clone has only one observation. Trimming at V came to 4 bases and at J to 2 bases, leaving 6 bases not matched to a gene. Germline CDR1 reads MGHRA; CDR2 reads YSYEKL. The CDR3 spans 15 residues.

The sample comprised peripheral blood. This receptor was identified in a woman aged 55-70 years with acute or convalescent COVID-19. The gene calls are TRBV4-1 and TRBJ2-7; 9 nucleotides agree with TRBD2. This CDR3 reads CASSPSGTSPYEQYF. CDR3 in DNA: TGCGCCAGCAGCCCCTCCGGGACTAGCCCCTACGAGCAGTACTTC.